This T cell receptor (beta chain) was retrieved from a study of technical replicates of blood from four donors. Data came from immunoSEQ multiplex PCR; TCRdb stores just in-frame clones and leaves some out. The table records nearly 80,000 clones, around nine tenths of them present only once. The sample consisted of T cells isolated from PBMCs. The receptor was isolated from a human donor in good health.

The CDR3 sequence: CASSLGTASNQPQHF. The CDR3 bases are TGTGCCAGCAGTCTTGGGACAGCTAGCAATCAGCCCCAGCATTTT. The chain is built from TRBV27 and TRBJ1-5, with 7 nucleotides matching TRBD1. Germline-derived CDR1 and CDR2 are MNHEY and SMNVEV (reference sequence). This CDR3 region has 15 residues. V dropped 5 bases and J dropped 0; count of bases not matched to a gene: 4.